Presented here are 19 T cell receptor beta chains from one specimen sequenced in a study of shared clonotypes between healthy human individuals. Data came from immunoSEQ multiplex PCR; TCRdb stores just in-frame clones and leaves some out. The sample lists roughly 1 million clones, more than 60% occurring once. The specimen was memory CD4+ T cells sorted from blood. Stated subset: CD45RA-negative fraction. The receptors stem from a young man in good health.

Written as DNA, the CDR3 is TGTGCCAGCTCACCTAGCGGGGGGTTACAAGAGACCCAGTACTTC. The encoded protein is CASSPSGGLQETQYF. The gene calls are TRBV18 and TRBJ2-5; 10 positions match TRBD2. J gave up 2 bases and V 3 bases, and 3 bases lay outside the gene matches. CDR3 length equals 15 residues. Germline loops: CDR1 KGHSH, CDR2 LQKENI.

This chain links TRBV11-2 with TRBJ2-2; the match to TRBD1 covers 10 bases. The germline V gene has CDR1 SGHAT and CDR2 FQNNGV. Trimming at V came to 1 base and at J to 4 bases, leaving 3 bases not matched to a gene. This CDR3 contains 16 residues. CDR3 in DNA: TGTGCCAGCAGCTTAGGGGGACAGGGGAGCACCGGGGAGCTGTTTTTT. The encoded protein is CASSLGGQGSTGELFF. Full variable domain (outside the CDR3, taken from reference TRBV11-2 and TRBJ2-2): EAGVAQSPRYKIIEKRQSVAFWCNPISGHATLYWYQQILGQGPKLLIQFQNNGVVDDSQLPKDRFSAERLKGVDSTLKIQPAKLEDSAVYLCASSLGGQGSTGELFFGEGSRLTVL.

The chain carries TRBV19 and TRBJ2-3, with 8 nucleotides matching TRBD2. The junction had 1 base not matched to a gene; V was cut back by 4 bases and J by 1 base. The CDR3 spans 14 residues. Germline V lookup: CDR1 LNHDA, CDR2 SQIVND (reference sequence). CDR3 coding DNA: TGTGCCAGTAGTACTAGCGGGCGCACAGATACGCAGTATTTT. It codes for CASSTSGRTDTQYF.

The chain combines TRBV4-1 with TRBJ1-1; D gene ambiguous. Per the germline V gene, CDR1 is MGHRA and CDR2 is YSYEKL. Trimming stripped 1 base from V and 3 bases from J, with 15 bases between. There are 16 residues in the CDR3. The chain's CDR3 is CASSQGAAKVDTEAFF. CDR3 bases: TGCGCCAGCAGCCAAGGGGCGGCAAAGGTGGACACTGAAGCTTTCTTT.

This clone was counted between two and nine times. The chain couples TRBV30 to TRBJ1-1; D is possibly TRBD1 (5 bases). V gave up 1 base and J gave up 0 bases, with 12 bases separating them. CDR1 is GTSNPN, CDR2 SVGIG, per germline (reference sequence). The CDR3 has 15 amino acids. CDR3: CAWSASGTVNTEAFF. The CDR3 DNA follows: TGTGCCTGGAGTGCCTCCGGGACGGTGAACACTGAAGCTTTCTTT.

The chain joins TRBV12-2 to TRBJ1-2; the table's D call, TRBD1, was not checked against the DNA. TRBV12-2 is noted as a pseudogene. The CDR3 is made up of 10 amino acids. CDR3 DNA: TGTGCAACCACTAACTATGGCTACACCTTC. Translation: CATTNYGYTF.

This chain joins TRBV7-2 and TRBJ2-3, with 7 bases lining up with TRBD2. J gave up 4 bases and V 5 bases, and 9 bases lay outside the gene matches. In germline, CDR1 is SGHTA, CDR2 FQGNSA. There are 15 residues in the CDR3. CDR3 in DNA: TGTGCCAGCAGCCTACGGGCGGGAGACGCAGATACGCAGTATTTT. Translation gives CASSLRAGDADTQYF. The full variable domain, its missing parts supplied by reference TRBV7-2 and TRBJ2-3, is GAGVSQSPSNKVTEKGKDVELRCDPISGHTALYWYRQSLGQGLEFLIYFQGNSAPDKSGLPSDRFSAERTGGSVSTLTIQRTQQEDSAVYLCASSLRAGDADTQYFGPGTRLTVL.

The J gene is TRBJ2-1, the V gene TRBV9, with 9 bases that match TRBD1. After removal of 1 base from V and 8 bases from J, the junction contained 10 bases not matched to a gene. CDR1 is SGDLS, CDR2 YYNGEE, per germline. The CDR3 covers 16 residues. The CDR3 DNA is TGTGCCAGCAGCGTATCGGGACAGGGTATTTGGGATGAGCAGTTCTTC. This gives the protein CASSVSGQGIWDEQFF.

This clone occurred many times. This rearrangement joins TRBV5-1 to TRBJ2-3; a weak D match, TRBD1 (7 bases). CDR3 length: 16 residues. Germline V CDR1 and CDR2: SGHRS, YFSETQ. With 0 bases removed from V and 5 bases from J, the gap between germline ends came to 16 bases. CDR3 nucleotide sequence: TGCGCCAGCAGCTTGGATAAGCAGGGGGGCGGAGATACGCAGTATTTT. Amino acid sequence: CASSLDKQGGGDTQYF.

The chain uses TRBV30 and TRBJ1-2, with unresolved D. Germline V CDR1 and CDR2: GTSNPN, SVGIG (reference sequence). The CDR3 contains 14 residues. The germline V and J ends were trimmed by 0 bases and 1 base, with 9 bases remaining between them. CDR3 coding DNA: TGTGCCTGGAGTGTCTGGACTTATAACTATGGCTACACCTTC. This translates into CAWSVWTYNYGYTF.

Details on this clone: This may be a read error, as it is one base from a much larger clone. The gene calls are TRBV19 and TRBJ2-2, with D maybe TRBD1 (6 bases). Germline V gives CDR1 LNHDA, CDR2 SQIVND (reference sequence). This CDR3 spans 16 amino acids. In DNA form, the CDR3 reads TGTGCCAGTAGTACCCCCCAGGGGTCGGTCACCAGGGAGCTGTTTTTT. Translated, it gives CASSTPQGSVTRELFF.

The chain has TRBV7-9 and TRBJ1-3; weak D call: TRBD1 (5 bases). V was cut by 4 bases and J by 2 bases, with 18 bases left in between. Germline loops: CDR1 SEHNR, CDR2 FQNEAQ (reference sequence). The CDR3 runs 17 residues. CDR3 amino acids: CASSSIGVLEPGNTIYF. The CDR3 coding sequence is TGTGCCAGCAGCTCTATAGGGGTTCTCGAGCCTGGAAACACCATATATTTT.

The gene calls are TRBV6-1 and TRBJ2-3; TRBD1 agrees at 9 bases. The germline gives CDR1 MNHNS, CDR2 SASEGT. Trimming at V came to 10 bases and at J to 4 bases, leaving 6 bases not matched to a gene. The CDR3 contains 13 residues. CDR3 residues: CAIGTGNADTQYF. The DNA for the CDR3 is TGTGCCATCGGGACAGGGAACGCAGATACGCAGTATTTT.

The chain carries TRBV5-6 and TRBJ1-5; no clear D gene. The CDR3 runs 15 residues. The V end lost 0 bases, the J end lost 0 bases, and 7 bases lay between the germline ends. Germline V gene data show CDR1 as SGHDT and CDR2 as YYEEEE. CDR3 residues: CASSLGPASNQPQHF. For the CDR3, the DNA is TGTGCCAGCAGCTTGGGTCCGGCTAGCAATCAGCCCCAGCATTTT.

This chain uses TRBV7-8 with TRBJ1-2, with D tentatively TRBD1 (5 bases). Germline CDR1 is SGHVS and CDR2 is FQNEAQ. The V gene lost 5 bases and the J gene lost 4 bases, with 17 bases spanning the gap. The length of the CDR3 is 15 residues. The CDR3 reads CASSGRVGGGYGYTF. The CDR3 coding sequence is TGTGCCAGCAGCGGCAGGGTGGGAGGAGGCTATGGCTACACCTTC. The whole variable domain, remainder taken from reference TRBV7-8 and TRBJ1-2, is GAGVSQSPRYKVAKRGQDVALRCDPISGHVSLFWYQQALGQGPEFLTYFQNEAQLDKSGLPSDRFFAERPEGSVSTLKIQRTQQEDSAVYLCASSGRVGGGYGYTFGSGTRLTVV.

The chain couples TRBV29-1 to TRBJ2-1, with 7 bases that match TRBD2. Per the germline V gene, CDR1 is SQVTM and CDR2 is ANQGSEA. The CDR3 has 15 residues. V shed 4 bases and J 4 bases; nucleotides not matched to a gene: 10. Here the CDR3 reads CSVGVSSGGYNEQFF. CDR3 nucleotide sequence: TGCAGCGTTGGGGTTTCTAGCGGTGGTTACAATGAGCAGTTCTTC.

This clone has only a few counts. CDR3 loop: CASSVGGYQPQHF. The DNA of the CDR3 is TGTGCCAGCAGTGTAGGGGGGTATCAGCCCCAGCATTTT. V is TRBV27 and J is TRBJ1-5; TRBD1 might be the D (6 bases). V was cut by 5 bases and J by 5 bases, with 10 bases left in between. CDR3 length equals 13 residues. The germline CDR1 and CDR2 sequences are MNHEY and SMNVEV (reference sequence).

The chain couples TRBV10-2 to TRBJ1-5; TRBD1 matches 8 bases. CDR1 WSHSY and CDR2 SAAADI come from the germline V gene. J lost 0 bases, V lost 9 bases, and 7 bases had no gene match. The CDR3 covers 15 residues. The CDR3 bases are TGCGCCAGGATCGCAGGGGGCTATAGCAATCAGCCCCAGCATTTT. Protein: CARIAGGYSNQPQHF.

The chain recombines TRBV7-9 with TRBJ2-5; tentative D call: TRBD1 (5 bases). The germline V gene has CDR1 SEHNR and CDR2 FQNEAQ (reference sequence). V dropped 0 bases and J dropped 2 bases, with 13 bases sitting between them. This CDR3 has 16 residues. The CDR3 loop is CASSLARDSLQETQYF. The CDR3 bases are TGTGCCAGCAGCTTAGCGCGCGACAGCTTACAAGAGACCCAGTACTTC.